Below are 8 T cell receptor beta chains sequenced from a single sample in a study of CD8+CD57+ T cells in acquired aplastic anemia. Profiling of TCR beta VDJ combinations and CDR3 sequences used genomic DNA as template. Via MiXCR, TCRdb re-called the reads, giving one row per CDR3 protein. The sample lists more than 250,000 distinct CDR3 sequences, around three fifths occurring once. The sequencing input was sorted CD4+, CD8+, or CD8+CD57+ T cells (not recorded which) from PBMCs. The receptors were gathered from a human donor with severe aplastic anemia or a healthy control (not recorded which).

The chain has TRBV24-1 and TRBJ1-2, with a weak D call TRBD1 (5 bases). The CDR3 has 13 amino acids. Germline assignment: CDR1 KGHDR and CDR2 SFDVKD. The V end lost 5 bases, the J end lost 8 bases, and 14 bases lay between the germline ends. The CDR3 is CATSVGALGGYTF. The CDR3 coding sequence is TGTGCCACCAGTGTAGGGGCGCTCGGCGGCTACACCTTC.

About this clonotype itself: One end of the junction varies from germline; a read error may be responsible. This rearrangement joins TRBV15 to TRBJ2-1; the match to TRBD1 covers 8 bases. Germline CDR1 and CDR2: LNHNV and YYDKDF (reference sequence). The CDR3 is made up of 16 amino acids. The CDR3: CASSKDREYSYNEQFF. The CDR3 DNA is TGCGCCAGCAGCAAGGACAGGGAGTACTCCTACAATGAGCAGTTCTTC.

The V call is TRBV6-5, the J call TRBJ1-2; D possibly corresponds to TRBD1 (5 bases). This CDR3 comprises 12 residues. The ends were cut back, 11 bases at V and 4 bases at J, with 14 bases in the middle. In germline, CDR1 is MNHEY, CDR2 SVGAGI. The CDR3 region is CAALDRSYGYTF. The CDR3 nucleotides read TGTGCCGCACTCGACAGAAGCTATGGCTACACCTTC.

V is TRBV6-5 and J is TRBJ2-7; D unclear. Germline V gene data show CDR1 as MNHEY and CDR2 as SVGAGI. The ends were cut back, 0 bases at V and 5 bases at J, with 5 bases in the middle. This CDR3 is built from 12 residues. The CDR3 region has the DNA TGTGCCAGCAGTTACTCGAGAGACGAGCAGTACTTC. This encodes CASSYSRDEQYF.

The chain uses TRBV20-1 and TRBJ2-5, with D tentatively TRBD2 (6 bases). Trimming removed 6 bases at V and 7 bases at J, with 21 bases between. Germline CDR1 and CDR2: DFQATT and SNEGSKA (reference sequence). The CDR3 sequence is 14 residues long. CDR3 sequence: CSASPHGGGGTQYF. Written as DNA, the CDR3 is TGCAGTGCCTCCCCTCACGGGGGAGGTGGGACCCAGTACTTC.

This clonotype appeared many times. The V and J genes are TRBV20-1 and TRBJ2-2, with D possibly TRBD1 on 6 matching bases. This CDR3 contains 15 residues. Germline V gene lookup returns CDR1 DFQATT and CDR2 SNEGSKA (reference sequence). V was trimmed by 0 bases and J by 4 bases, leaving 12 bases between them. CDR3 protein: CSARDLGRGTGELFF. The CDR3 DNA reads TGCAGTGCTAGAGATCTAGGCAGGGGCACCGGGGAGCTGTTTTTT.

This clonotype was picked up a small number of times. V usage is TRBV20-1 and J usage is TRBJ1-6, with 7 bases aligning to TRBD1. The J segment lost 7 bases and the V segment lost 4 bases, leaving 10 bases of the junction unmatched. The germline V gene has CDR1 DFQATT and CDR2 SNEGSKA (reference sequence). This CDR3 has 15 residues. This CDR3 reads CSAIFADRPNSPLHF. For the CDR3, the DNA is TGCAGTGCTATTTTCGCGGACAGGCCGAATTCACCCCTCCACTTT.

The CDR3 sequence: CASSLGTSDYEQYF. The CDR3 coding sequence is TGTGCCAGCAGCTTGGGGACTAGTGATTACGAGCAGTACTTC. The V and J genes are TRBV11-1 and TRBJ2-7, with 8 bases lining up with TRBD2. Looked up from germline, CDR1 is SGHAT and CDR2 is FQDESV (reference sequence). After removal of 3 bases from V and 4 bases from J, the junction contained 5 bases not matched to a gene. CDR3 length equals 14 residues.